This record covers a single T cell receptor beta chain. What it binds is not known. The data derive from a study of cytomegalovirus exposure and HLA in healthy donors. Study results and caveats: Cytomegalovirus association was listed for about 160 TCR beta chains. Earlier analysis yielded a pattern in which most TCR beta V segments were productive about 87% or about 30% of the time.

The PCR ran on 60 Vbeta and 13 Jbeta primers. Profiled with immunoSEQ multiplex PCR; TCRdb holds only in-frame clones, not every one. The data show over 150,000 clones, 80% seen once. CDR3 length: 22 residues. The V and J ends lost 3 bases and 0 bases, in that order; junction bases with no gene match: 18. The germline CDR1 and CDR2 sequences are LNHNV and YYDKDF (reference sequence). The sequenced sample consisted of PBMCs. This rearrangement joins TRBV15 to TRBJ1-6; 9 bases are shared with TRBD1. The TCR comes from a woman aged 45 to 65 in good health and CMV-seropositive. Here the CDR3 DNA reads TGTGCCACCAGCAGGTCGAGAGGGACAGGGCCCGCCCCGAGCTCCTATAATTCACCCCTCCACTTT. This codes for CATSRSRGTGPAPSSYNSPLHF.